Given below is one TCR beta chain in context. What it recognizes is unknown. J gave up 6 bases and V 0 bases, and 5 bases lay outside the gene matches. This CDR3 contains 14 residues. The germline CDR1 and CDR2 sequences are SGHVS and FNYEAQ. The entry originates in a study of cytomegalovirus exposure and HLA in healthy donors. Points from the study as a whole: Sequencing had likely introduced a cluster of highly shared sequence variants as an artifact. Cytomegalovirus-associated status was assigned to 164 TCR beta chains. The dataset shows that most TCR sequences were rare, while some public TCRs occurred in many donors. Segments of the TCR beta V type were, in most cases, productive about 87% or about 30% of the time in an earlier analysis.

PCR was performed using 60 Vbeta and 13 Jbeta primers. Produced via immunoSEQ multiplex PCR; TCRdb's table is partial and in-frame only. The table shows about 130,000 clones, with 75% to 90% occurring only once. Sequenced sample: PBMCs. The chain couples TRBV7-6 to TRBJ2-7; 7 nucleotides agree with TRBD1. This clonotype originated in a man in his forties or fifties in good health and CMV-seronegative. The CDR3 DNA sequence: TGTGCCAGCAGCTTAGCTCCTACAGGGGTCGAGCAGTACTTC. This codes for CASSLAPTGVEQYF.